This TCR beta chain was recovered during a study of T cell responses to AZD1222 COVID-19 vaccine (dated by TCRdb to the early 2020s). Regarding the study in general: AZD1222 recipients whose second dose came at about 4 weeks and those whose second dose came at about 12 weeks were combined into one group, since spike-specific TCR depth and breadth did not differ between the two schedules. TCR sequencing covered about 230 trial participants: approximately 200 given two doses of AZD1222 and around 25 given two doses of MenACWY control vaccine. Trial participants were enrolled into age subgroups of 18-55, 56-69 and 70-plus years, which contained about 160, 30 and 59 TCR-sequenced participants, respectively.

This sample's time point label indicates: baseline before first vaccination. Samples from vaccinated people were obtained from the UK trials COV001 and COV002, which included a single-blind randomized controlled phase 2/3 trial of AZD1222 (ChAdOx1 nCoV-19) in healthy adults. For TCRbeta chain sequencing, PBMC samples were collected from trial participants at day 0 and at day 28 after the second dose. The CDR3 regions of human TCRbeta chains were subjected to immunosequencing. In the original analysis: TCRs in the repertoires were matched against a reference library of SARS-CoV-2-specific TCRs that had been generated with the MIRA antigen-specificity platform. Breadth was defined as the fraction of unique TCRs that were SARS-CoV-2-associated, and depth was defined as the fraction of total T cells that were SARS-CoV-2-associated. Using the MIRA data, each spike-specific TCR was assigned both to the spike region to which the TCR was reactive and to a CD4 or CD8 class. Log10-transformed breadth and depth values were compared by one-way ANOVA with Sidak's multiple comparisons tests. TCRdb retrieved this table from immuneACCESS and kept in-frame rearrangements only. Not all clones are present; in checked studies, unresolved V genes account for under half, and no reason is known for the remainder. For V, J and clone size, that table is used; D and trimming come from the DNA. This sample is represented by around 130,000 clones; 93% of them were singletons. Approximately 3.1% of the sample is taken by the ten largest.

Study-wide conclusions, independent of this receptor: Because no day 14 peak-response samples were available, the repertoires could be characterized only after the peak T cell response. In the small 56-69-year group, the increase in depth fell short of significance, most likely because of low power. Only a handful of AZD1222 recipients were SARS-CoV-2 seropositive at baseline, limiting conclusions about previously exposed vaccinees. Reportedly, almost half of the unique spike-specific TCRs recognized epitopes lying outside the regions that are mutated in the B.1.351 and B.1.1.7 variants. A significant rise in spike-specific TCR breadth and depth was observed after two AZD1222 doses relative to day 0 and relative to MenACWY recipients. The vaccine-associated CD4 TCRs covered the entire spike protein, and the dominant responses fell in regions 160-218 and 743-854. Participants were mostly white British, with more females than males. The authors suggested clonal diversity may have been underestimated.

The CDR3 contains 10 residues, cysteine and phenylalanine counted. This entry keeps only the CDR3 DNA: 30 bases, framed from base 1. Between the V and J ends, shortened by 8 bases and 4 bases respectively, the junction contains 5 bases. As encoded in the germline V gene (reference sequence), CDR1 is LNHDA while CDR2 is SQIVND. Details on this clone: Its specific antigen is unknown. Base qualities are missing; no much larger clone stands one base away.

The receptor's source is an adult in good health. This sample comprised peripheral blood, obtained on day 0 of AZD1222 vaccination. Recombination joined TRBV19 with TRBJ1-2; the D gene cannot be named for sure. The CDR3 sequence is CASAGYGYTF. The nucleotide sequence reads as follows: TGTGCCAGTGCCGGCTATGGCTACACCTTC. The variable domain in full, with residues beyond the CDR3 obtained from the reference TRBV19 and TRBJ1-2 genes, is DGGITQSPKYLFRKEGQNVTLSCEQNLNHDAMYWYRQDPGQGLRLIYYSQIVNDFQKGDIAEGYSVSREKKESFPLTVTSAQKNPTAFYLCASAGYGYTFGSGTRLTVV.